This T cell receptor beta chain derives from a study of OX40 agonist ivuxolimab in advanced cancers. On the study more broadly: Patients took ivuxolimab, an agonistic anti-OX40 (CD134) antibody. Intravenous ivuxolimab was administered to patients every 2 weeks at 0.01 to 10 mg/kg. Hepatocellular carcinoma, melanoma, renal cell or head and neck cancer was diagnosed in the dose-escalation patients.

From germline, CDR1 is SGHTA and CDR2 FQGNSA. Unmatched junction bases numbered 9, after V lost 4 bases and J lost 1 base. There are 16 residues in the CDR3. General study results and limits: The antigens recognized by the expanded peripheral T cells, that is their antigen specificity, were not determined.

Here immunoSEQ multiplex PCR was the method, and the copy in TCRdb shows in-frame clones only, minus some. The sample contains around 35,000 clones, about 72% of which appear only once. A remark on this clone: Its antigen is unknown. This sample includes further DNA sequences coding for the same CDR3.

This TCR derives from an adult with an advanced solid tumor such as melanoma, head and neck, liver or kidney cancer. The specimen comprised CD4+ or CD8+ T cells sorted from blood, sampled in a trial of the OX40 agonist ivuxolimab. This chain joins TRBV7-2 and TRBJ1-1, with 7 positions matching TRBD1. Here the CDR3 DNA reads TGTGCCAGCAGCTCCCGGACAGGCCGAGGGAACACTGAAGCTTTCTTT. It codes for CASSSRTGRGNTEAFF.